The 5 T cell receptor beta chains below come from one sample, sequenced in a study of T cell responses to AZD1222 COVID-19 vaccine. Some clones are missing from TCRdb's copy, which holds only in-frame ones; the method was immunoSEQ multiplex PCR. The sample contains approximately 190,000 clones, approximately 92% of which appear only once. Specimen: peripheral blood, collected on day 0 of AZD1222 vaccination. Receptors originate from an adult in good health.

J is TRBJ1-2 and V is TRBV6-2 or TRBV6-3; weak D call: TRBD1 (6 bases). V was shortened by 4 bases and J by 4 bases, with 13 bases between the two germline ends. The CDR3 covers 14 residues. CDR1 and CDR2 from the germline V gene are MNHEY and SVGEGT. The CDR3 here is CASSWVQGGYGYTF. The CDR3, as DNA: TGTGCCAGCAGTTGGGTACAGGGTGGCTATGGCTACACCTTC.

The rearrangement joins TRBV28 to TRBJ2-5, with 10 bases that match TRBD2. CDR1 and CDR2 (germline): MDHEN, SYDVKM. There are 19 residues in the CDR3. V dropped 3 bases and J dropped 0; count of bases not matched to a gene: 13. For the CDR3, the DNA is TGTGCCAGCAGTTTCGGTATTAGCGGGGGGACCCCGTACCAAGAGACCCAGTACTTC. It translates to CASSFGISGGTPYQETQYF.

J is TRBJ1-2 and V is TRBV28; no clear D. Germline CDR1 reads MDHEN; CDR2 reads SYDVKM. The CDR3 length is 13 residues. Between the trimmed V and J ends, which lost 5 bases and 4 bases, there was a span of 11 bases. CDR3 residues: CASSIPLSYGYTF. In nucleotides, the CDR3 is TGTGCCAGCAGTATCCCGTTAAGCTATGGCTACACCTTC.

This sequence joins TRBV11-2 and TRBJ2-5; a weak D match, TRBD1 (6 bases). The V and J ends lost 6 bases and 9 bases respectively, with 11 bases between them. Germline assignment: CDR1 SGHAT and CDR2 FQNNGV. This CDR3 is 11 amino acids long. CDR3 loop: CASSHRVPQYF. CDR3 bases: TGTGCCAGCAGTCACAGGGTTCCCCAGTACTTC. Full variable domain (missing parts from reference TRBV11-2 and TRBJ2-5): EAGVAQSPRYKIIEKRQSVAFWCNPISGHATLYWYQQILGQGPKLLIQFQNNGVVDDSQLPKDRFSAERLKGVDSTLKIQPAKLEDSAVYLCASSHRVPQYFGPGTRLLVL.

Within the sample, this clone is medium-sized. The chain recombines TRBV14 with TRBJ1-1, with TRBD1 matching 11 bases. CDR3 length: 17 amino acids. CDR1 SGHDN and CDR2 FVKESK come from the germline V gene. V gave up 0 bases and J gave up 5 bases; unmatched junction bases: 8. CDR3 protein: CASSQEGWTGGRTEAFF. The DNA for the CDR3 is TGTGCCAGCAGCCAAGAAGGGTGGACAGGGGGCCGAACTGAAGCTTTCTTT.